These T cell receptor beta chains were read from a single sample in a study of long-term antiretroviral therapy in people with HIV. Generated by immunoSEQ multiplex PCR, the TCRdb table keeps only in-frame clones and is missing some. The sample holds about 44,000 clones; nearly 95% are singletons and the top ten take approximately 2.5%. The input for sequencing was unsorted PBMCs, taken 3.7 years after starting antiretroviral therapy. These receptors all come from a woman between 50 and 59 years old with HIV. The CDR3 runs from the conserved cysteine through the conserved F or W.

>TRBJ2-6|TRBV2
CASSGPGTSGGALGANVLTF
>TRBJ1-4|TRBV6-5
CASSSGTDEKLFF
>TRBJ2-2|TRBV25-1
CASSRTGNTGELFF
>TRBJ1-2|TRBV6-6
CASSYPNWRYYGYTF
>TRBJ1-1|TRBV5-1
CASSWDRGSEAFF
>TRBJ1-2|TRBV6-5
CASSYRLAGGYTF
>TRBJ2-7|TRBV5-6
CASSLLGQASYEQYF
>TRBJ1-2|TRBV6-5
CASSYPNWRYYGYTF
>TRBJ2-1|TRBV9
CASSPYLGTGEGEQFF
>TRBJ2-6|TRBV15
CATSSLISGANVLTF
>TRBJ2-1|TRBV28
CASSSGTMLHEQFF
>TRBJ2-5|TRBV7-3
CASSRQGEETQYF
>TRBJ2-3|TRBV9
CASSVGQADTQYF
>TRBJ1-2|TRBV7-3
CASSLGPGGNYGYTF
>TRBJ1-2|TRBV18
CASSPGQGPNYGYTF
>TRBJ1-4|TRBV9
CASSPSRVWEKLFF
>TRBJ1-2|TRBV19
CASSITPTGPNYGYTF